One sample yielded the 8 T cell receptor beta chains listed below, sequenced in a study of cytomegalovirus exposure and HLA in healthy donors. 60 Vbeta and 13 Jbeta primers were used in PCR. Sequencing was performed with immunoSEQ multiplex PCR; in TCRdb, only in-frame clones are kept and a portion is missing. Found here are roughly 150,000 clones, about three quarters of them singletons; the top ten hold 1.5% to 2%. Input material: PBMCs. The source of these receptors is a woman between 25 and 40 years old in good health and CMV-seronegative.

The V gene is TRBV28, the J gene TRBJ2-5; tentative D call: TRBD2 (5 bases). The V gene lost 8 bases and the J gene lost 2 bases, with 6 bases spanning the gap. This CDR3 is 11 amino acids long. Germline V gene sequence: CDR1 MDHEN, CDR2 SYDVKM. The CDR3 region has the DNA TGTGCCAGCGGGAGACAAGAGACCCAGTACTTC. Protein sequence: CASGRQETQYF.

This clone came up a few times. The V gene is TRBV27, the J gene TRBJ2-5; 10 bases agree with TRBD2. After removal of 6 bases from V and 4 bases from J, the junction contained 11 bases not matched to a gene. Germline assignment: CDR1 MNHEY and CDR2 SMNVEV (reference sequence). CDR3 length: 16 residues. CDR3 region: CASRGSGVAGGETQYF. CDR3 DNA sequence: TGTGCCAGCAGGGGCTCGGGAGTAGCGGGGGGAGAGACCCAGTACTTC.

The chain uses TRBV28 and TRBJ2-5; 7 bases fit TRBD1. Germline CDR1 and CDR2: MDHEN and SYDVKM. This CDR3 is built from 15 residues. Trimming cost V 8 bases and J 4 bases; bases outside gene matches: 13. The CDR3 DNA reads TGTGCCAGCTTACGCCCGGCAGGGGGTCTAGAGACCCAGTACTTC. Translating it yields CASLRPAGGLETQYF. Supplemented by reference TRBV28 and TRBJ2-5, the full variable domain reads DVKVTQSSRYLVKRTGEKVFLECVQDMDHENMFWYRQDPGLGLRLIYFSYDVKMKEKGDIPEGYSVSREKKERFSLILESASTNQTSMYLCASLRPAGGLETQYFGPGTRLLVL.

V gene TRBV5-1 combines with J gene TRBJ2-7; unclear D gene. With 4 bases removed from V and 4 bases from J, the gap between germline ends came to 12 bases. This CDR3 has 13 amino acids. Germline CDR1 reads SGHRS; CDR2 reads YFSETQ. The chain's CDR3 is CASSVDNSYEQYF. The CDR3, as DNA: TGCGCCAGCAGCGTTGATAACTCTTACGAGCAGTACTTC.

The chain employs TRBV6-6 and TRBJ2-3, with 13 nucleotides matching TRBD2. The CDR3 has 15 amino acids. CDR1 is MNHNY, CDR2 SVGAGI, per germline (reference sequence). The V and J ends lost 0 bases and 8 bases, in that order; junction bases with no gene match: 2. CDR3 protein: CASSYSTSGGSTQYF. CDR3 nucleotide sequence: TGTGCCAGCAGTTACTCGACTAGCGGGGGGTCTACGCAGTATTTT.

Concerning this clone: This specimen includes other DNA sequences encoding the same CDR3. J is TRBJ1-3 and V is TRBV7-6, with D maybe TRBD1 (6 bases). The CDR3 runs 15 residues. CDR1 is SGHVS and CDR2 is FNYEAQ in the germline V gene. V lost 2 bases and J 2 bases, leaving 10 bases between the germline ends. Written as DNA, the CDR3 is TGTGCCAGCAGCTTATTCCCAGGGGCTGGAAACACCATATATTTT. This gives the protein CASSLFPGAGNTIYF.

This clone turned up a few times. The genes are TRBV28 and TRBJ2-7; 7 bases line up with TRBD1. The V gene end was trimmed by 1 base and the J gene end by 0 bases; junction bases not matched to a gene: 3. In germline, CDR1 is MDHEN, CDR2 SYDVKM. The CDR3 contains 15 residues. The CDR3 sequence is CASSLFPGGSYEQYF. The CDR3 DNA reads TGTGCCAGCAGTTTATTCCCAGGGGGCTCCTACGAGCAGTACTTC.

The V call is TRBV7-3, the J call TRBJ2-2; TRBD1 matches 9 bases. V was pared by 3 bases and J by 4 bases, with 9 bases of the junction left unmatched. Germline-derived CDR1 and CDR2 are SGHTA and FQGTGA. The CDR3 is 17 residues long. For the CDR3, the DNA is TGTGCCAGCAGCTTTGTCGGGACAGGGTTGACCACCGGGGAGCTGTTTTTT. As protein: CASSFVGTGLTTGELFF.